These T cell receptor beta chains were read from a single sample in a study of blood T cell repertoires in COVID-19. Using immunoSEQ multiplex PCR, the repertoire was profiled, and TCRdb retains in-frame clones only, with some absent. Of approximately 45,000 clones in the sample, over 70% were seen once. Sequenced input: peripheral blood. Receptors were obtained from a human donor in a cohort sampled during active COVID-19. Each CDR3 is given with its conserved first and last residue. Each record gives: D gene, J gene, V gene, clone size, CDR3 DNA, CDR3 protein. D genes are given only for firm matches. A clone size is listed for some rows: how often the clone was seen (once, few, many), or a class if it is expanded.

D: .
J: TRBJ2-2
V: TRBV3-1/TRBV3-2
size: .
DNA: TGTGCCAGCACTTTCCAGGGGAACACCGGGGAGCTGTTTTTT
CDR3: CASTFQGNTGELFF

D: TRBD1
J: TRBJ2-7
V: TRBV7-8
size: .
DNA: TGTGCCAGCAGCTCCGGACAGGTGAGCTCCTACGAGCAGTACTTC
CDR3: CASSSGQVSSYEQYF

D: .
J: TRBJ2-7
V: TRBV28
size: .
DNA: TGTGCCAGCAGCTTCCCATTGGCAGGTTCCTACGAGCAGTACTTC
CDR3: CASSFPLAGSYEQYF

D: TRBD2
J: TRBJ2-3
V: TRBV28
size: .
DNA: TGTGCCAGCAGATCTAGCGGGAGAGATACGCAGTATTTT
CDR3: CASRSSGRDTQYF

D: TRBD1
J: TRBJ2-7
V: TRBV6-2/TRBV6-3
size: .
DNA: TGTGCCAGCAGTTACCCCGGGACAGTCTCCTACGAGCAGTACTTC
CDR3: CASSYPGTVSYEQYF

D: TRBD1
J: TRBJ2-3
V: TRBV5-1
size: .
DNA: TGCGCCAGCAGGAGGGGGGACAGGGATACTAGCACAGATACGCAGTATTTT
CDR3: CASRRGDRDTSTDTQYF

D: TRBD2
J: TRBJ2-1
V: TRBV11-2
size: .
DNA: TGTGCCAGCAGCCGCCAGCGGGAACCTTACAATGAGCAGTTCTTC
CDR3: CASSRQREPYNEQFF

D: TRBD1
J: TRBJ1-4
V: TRBV5-1
size: .
DNA: TGCGCCAGTAAAACAGGGGGCTCCTATGAAAAACTGTTTTTT
CDR3: CASKTGGSYEKLFF

D: TRBD1
J: TRBJ1-4
V: TRBV19
size: .
DNA: TGTGCCAGTAGGAACGCAGGACAGGGGTTTGAAAAACTGTTTTTT
CDR3: CASRNAGQGFEKLFF

D: .
J: TRBJ2-5
V: TRBV7-2
size: .
DNA: TGTGCCAGCAGCTTAGCGGCAGAGACCCAGTACTTC
CDR3: CASSLAAETQYF

D: TRBD1
J: TRBJ2-2
V: TRBV19
size: once
DNA: TGTGCCAGTAGTATTGGTCCAGGGGGTGTCACCGGGGAGCTGTTTTTT
CDR3: CASSIGPGGVTGELFF

D: TRBD1
J: TRBJ1-4
V: TRBV29-1
size: .
DNA: TGCAGCGGGACAGGGGCTAATGAAAAACTGTTTTTT
CDR3: CSGTGANEKLFF

D: .
J: TRBJ2-1
V: TRBV5-6
size: .
DNA: TGTGCCAGCAGCTTCCTCAGGAACAATGAGCAGTTCTTC
CDR3: CASSFLRNNEQFF

D: .
J: TRBJ2-1
V: TRBV5-8
size: .
DNA: TGTGCCAGCAGCTCTTTCAATGAGCAGTTCTTC
CDR3: CASSSFNEQFF

D: .
J: TRBJ2-2
V: TRBV6-5
size: .
DNA: TGTGCCAGCAAGGGGGTGTCCGGGGAGCTGTTTTTT
CDR3: CASKGVSGELFF

D: .
J: TRBJ1-6
V: TRBV7-2
size: once
DNA: TGTGCCAGCAGCTCAGTTGGTGTCTATAATTCACCCCTCCACTTT
CDR3: CASSSVGVYNSPLHF

D: TRBD1
J: TRBJ2-2
V: TRBV5-1
size: .
DNA: TGCGCCAGCAGCACAGGGGACAGGGATAACACCGGGGAGCTGTTTTTT
CDR3: CASSTGDRDNTGELFF

D: .
J: TRBJ2-4
V: TRBV5-6
size: once
DNA: TGTGCCAGCAGCTTGGCCGCAGGGTCCAAAAACATTCAGTACTTC
CDR3: CASSLAAGSKNIQYF

D: TRBD2
J: TRBJ2-1
V: TRBV2
size: .
DNA: TGTGCCAGCAGACGACTAGCCCACTCCTACAATGAGCAGTTCTTC
CDR3: CASRRLAHSYNEQFF

D: .
J: TRBJ1-4
V: TRBV11-2
size: .
DNA: TGTGCCAGCAGGGACGGGGGGTTAGGTGAAAAACTGTTTTTT
CDR3: CASRDGGLGEKLFF

D: .
J: TRBJ2-7
V: TRBV28
size: .
DNA: TGTGCCAGCAGTGGGACACCTTCCTACGAGCAGTACTTC
CDR3: CASSGTPSYEQYF

D: TRBD2
J: TRBJ2-7
V: TRBV5-4
size: .
DNA: TGTGCCAGCAGCCCACACATACTAGCGGGAGGGGAGGAGCAGTACTTC
CDR3: CASSPHILAGGEEQYF

D: TRBD1
J: TRBJ2-1
V: TRBV6-4
size: .
DNA: TGTGCCAGCAGTGACTCGTCTGGGGCAGGGGGTCGCGATGAGCAGTTCTTC
CDR3: CASSDSSGAGGRDEQFF

D: .
J: TRBJ2-3
V: TRBV3-1/TRBV3-2
size: .
DNA: TGTGCCAGCAGCCAAGGCAGGGGGAGGACAGATACGCAGTATTTT
CDR3: CASSQGRGRTDTQYF

D: TRBD2
J: TRBJ2-3
V: TRBV5-1
size: few
DNA: TGCGCCAGCAGCTTTACTAGCGGGAAGGACACAGATACGCAGTATTTT
CDR3: CASSFTSGKDTDTQYF

D: TRBD1
J: TRBJ2-7
V: TRBV5-4
size: .
DNA: TGTGCCAGCAGCCCAGCCGGACAGGGGGTCTACGAGCAGTACTTC
CDR3: CASSPAGQGVYEQYF

D: TRBD2
J: TRBJ2-1
V: TRBV11-2
size: .
DNA: TGTGCCAGCAGCCCCGGACTAGCCCCCATCGGAGGGGGTGAGCAGTTCTTC
CDR3: CASSPGLAPIGGGEQFF

D: TRBD2
J: TRBJ2-7
V: TRBV5-8
size: .
DNA: TGTGCCAGCAGCCGGGTGATCGACTTAGCGGGAGGGCCCCACGAGCAGTACTTC
CDR3: CASSRVIDLAGGPHEQYF

D: .
J: TRBJ2-7
V: TRBV11-2
size: .
DNA: TGTGCCAGCAGCTGGCCTGGGCACTACGAGCAGTACTTC
CDR3: CASSWPGHYEQYF

D: TRBD1
J: TRBJ2-5
V: TRBV15
size: .
DNA: TGTGCCACCAGCAGTGACAGGGGGCGCCGAGAGACCCAGTACTTC
CDR3: CATSSDRGRRETQYF

D: TRBD2
J: TRBJ2-5
V: TRBV10-3
size: .
DNA: TGTGCCATCAGTGAGTCAATCACGGCTAGCGGTACTTTGGGGACCCAGTACTTC
CDR3: CAISESITASGTLGTQYF

D: .
J: TRBJ1-1
V: TRBV28
size: few
DNA: TGTGCCAGCAGTGGCCGCCAGGAAGCTTTCTTT
CDR3: CASSGRQEAFF

D: .
J: TRBJ2-6
V: TRBV30
size: few
DNA: TGTGCCTGGAGTCCTAGTCGAATCTCTGGGGCCAACGTCCTGACTTTC
CDR3: CAWSPSRISGANVLTF

D: TRBD2
J: TRBJ2-3
V: TRBV3-1/TRBV3-2
size: .
DNA: TGTGCCAGCAGCCAGACTAGCACCACAGATACGCAGTATTTT
CDR3: CASSQTSTTDTQYF

D: .
J: TRBJ2-3
V: TRBV9
size: .
DNA: TGTGCCAGCAGCTTGGGGGCTGCAGATACGCAGTATTTT
CDR3: CASSLGAADTQYF

D: TRBD2
J: TRBJ2-7
V: TRBV28
size: .
DNA: TGTGCCAGCAGTTTATTCGGTTTGTCTAGCGGGAGTCACGAGCAGTACTTC
CDR3: CASSLFGLSSGSHEQYF

D: .
J: TRBJ1-6
V: TRBV30
size: .
DNA: TGTGCCTCCGCAGGGGCCGCCTATAATTCACCCCTCCACTTT
CDR3: CASAGAAYNSPLHF

D: .
J: TRBJ1-1
V: TRBV24-1
size: .
DNA: TGTGCCACCAGTTCCGGAGGAATGAACACTGAAGCTTTCTTT
CDR3: CATSSGGMNTEAFF

D: .
J: TRBJ2-5
V: TRBV24-1
size: .
DNA: TGTGCCACCAGTGACCGGGGGACTTTGCAGCAAGAGACCCAGTACTTC
CDR3: CATSDRGTLQQETQYF

D: .
J: TRBJ2-7
V: TRBV11-2
size: .
DNA: TGTGCCAGCAGCTTAGCCCTACTAGAGTCCTACGAGCAGTACTTC
CDR3: CASSLALLESYEQYF

D: .
J: TRBJ1-6
V: TRBV30
size: .
DNA: TGTGCCTGGAGGAGGGGACTGAGTAATTCACCCCTCCACTTT
CDR3: CAWRRGLSNSPLHF

D: TRBD1
J: TRBJ2-1
V: TRBV19
size: .
DNA: TGTGCCAGTAGTGGAGGACAGGGATGGATTCTGGCTAATGAGCAGTTCTTC
CDR3: CASSGGQGWILANEQFF

D: .
J: TRBJ2-4
V: TRBV12-5
size: once
DNA: TGTGCTAGTGGTTTGGTACTACAGGAACAAGCCAAAAACATTCAGTACTTC
CDR3: CASGLVLQEQAKNIQYF

D: .
J: TRBJ2-1
V: TRBV20-1
size: .
DNA: TGCAGTGCTTACGACCGGGGTGAGCAGTTCTTC
CDR3: CSAYDRGEQFF

D: .
J: TRBJ2-7
V: TRBV12-3/TRBV12-4
size: .
DNA: TGTGCCAGCACGGTGGCAGGTCCCTACGAGCAGTACTTC
CDR3: CASTVAGPYEQYF

D: .
J: TRBJ2-1
V: TRBV5-1
size: .
DNA: TGCGCCAGCAGTCCGAGGGGGGGCCCTTCCTACAATGAGCAGTTCTTC
CDR3: CASSPRGGPSYNEQFF

D: TRBD1
J: TRBJ1-1
V: TRBV6-5
size: .
DNA: TGTGCCAGCAGTTGGACAGGGGGCCGAACTGAAGCTTTCTTT
CDR3: CASSWTGGRTEAFF

D: .
J: TRBJ2-4
V: TRBV25-1
size: .
DNA: TGTGCCAGCAGTGAATACGGGACTGCCAAAAACATTCAGTACTTC
CDR3: CASSEYGTAKNIQYF

D: .
J: TRBJ1-2
V: TRBV11-2
size: .
DNA: TGTGCCAGCAGCTTTAGGTCGATTGTTCAGTCCCAGACTTACTATGGCTACACCTTC
CDR3: CASSFRSIVQSQTYYGYTF

D: TRBD2
J: TRBJ2-1
V: TRBV27
size: .
DNA: TGTGCCAGCAGTTTTCTACTAGCGGGAGAGGATGAGCAGTTCTTC
CDR3: CASSFLLAGEDEQFF

D: TRBD1
J: TRBJ2-5
V: TRBV3-1/TRBV3-2
size: few
DNA: TGTGCCAGCAGCCAACCTCCGGGACAGGGGGCCCGGGAGACCCAGTACTTC
CDR3: CASSQPPGQGARETQYF

D: TRBD2
J: TRBJ2-3
V: TRBV27
size: .
DNA: TGTGCCAGCAGTTTACTTACTTATTCCGGGACTAGCGGGTTTAGCACAGATACGCAGTATTTT
CDR3: CASSLLTYSGTSGFSTDTQYF

D: .
J: TRBJ1-3
V: TRBV9
size: .
DNA: TGTGCCAGCAGCGTAGAAGGAAGCAGGGTCTCTTCTCCCTCTGGAAACACCATATATTTT
CDR3: CASSVEGSRVSSPSGNTIYF

D: TRBD2
J: TRBJ2-3
V: TRBV5-8
size: once
DNA: TGTGCCAGCAGCTTGGCTAGCGGTAGCACAGATACGCAGTATTTT
CDR3: CASSLASGSTDTQYF

D: TRBD2
J: TRBJ2-7
V: TRBV5-4
size: few
DNA: TGTGCCAGCAGCTCAGGACTAGCGGGAGTAGACGAGCAGTACTTC
CDR3: CASSSGLAGVDEQYF